A selection of T cell receptor beta chains follows, all from one sample in a study of metastatic and nonmetastatic thyroid tumors. Via MiXCR, TCRdb re-called the PCR reads. There are tens of thousands of clones in the sample; around 13% occur only once, and roughly 17% lies in the top ten. Material: blood. The receptor set was obtained from a female donor with papillary thyroid cancer or a benign thyroid nodule (not recorded which). Some clones in this sample may be carry-over from other donors' samples. Each CDR3 is given without its conserved first and last residue. D genes are given only for firm matches. Size is omitted from some rows. Given values are once, few, many or a class for expanded clones.

d_call j_call v_call clone_size cdr3_length cdr3_aa
- TRBJ1-6 TRBV10-1 many 11 ASSVSYNSPLH
- TRBJ2-3 TRBV9 many 12 ASSVDGSEDTQY
TRBD1 TRBJ2-7 TRBV6-1 medium-sized 11 ASSRDRYYEQY
TRBD1 TRBJ1-3 TRBV6-5 many 14 ASSYAGTGTGNTIY
- TRBJ2-7 TRBV20-1 many 13 SARGDTRSSREQY
- TRBJ2-5 TRBV4-2 many 12 ASSQDHGGETQY
- TRBJ2-5 TRBV15 many 13 ATSRDMGGWKTQY
TRBD1 TRBJ2-1 TRBV6-1 many 13 ASHSGTGTTNEQF
- TRBJ1-5 TRBV19 many 11 ASSTQRYQPQH
TRBD2 TRBJ2-1 TRBV18 many 17 ASSLRLAGVALLGNEQF
- TRBJ2-5 TRBV12-5 many 11 ASGLELQETQY
- TRBJ1-1 TRBV12-3/TRBV12-4 many 9 ASSLTEGAF
TRBD1 TRBJ2-2 TRBV27 few 13 TSSADRVNTGELF
- TRBJ2-5 TRBV3-1 many 10 ASSPTAETQY
TRBD2 TRBJ2-7 TRBV2 - 12 AIGRLAGGYEQY
TRBD2 TRBJ2-1 TRBV7-6 many 13 ASSPTSGSRYEQF
- TRBJ2-1 TRBV18 - 14 ASSPGRALNNNEQF
TRBD1 TRBJ2-1 TRBV5-6 many 13 ASRYTGTGNNEQF
TRBD2 TRBJ2-7 TRBV11-2 - 15 ASSPTSGGPSSYEQY
- TRBJ2-3 TRBV5-6 many 12 ASSRTGSTDTQY
- TRBJ1-1 TRBV7-9 many 10 ASSLGLREAF
TRBD1 TRBJ2-7 TRBV28 - 14 ASIRVGGQGDYEQY
- TRBJ2-5 TRBV28 many 12 ASSLLFSQETQY
TRBD1 TRBJ1-2 TRBV28 - 13 ASSTSGTGGGGYT
- TRBJ2-5 TRBV19 many 11 ASSIGDGETQY
- TRBJ2-2 TRBV2 many 12 ASNEGANTGELF
- TRBJ2-5 TRBV28 many 11 ASSPTGYETQY
- TRBJ2-1 TRBV20-1 many 12 SARGGTYYNEQF
TRBD2 TRBJ2-7 TRBV12-3/TRBV12-4 medium-sized 10 ASSPGGVEQY
- TRBJ2-1 TRBV6-1 medium-sized 11 ASSARGDNEQF
TRBD2 TRBJ2-3 TRBV6-5 medium-sized 13 ASSYSGRGADTQY
- TRBJ2-3 TRBV19 - 14 ASSPPNPGRQDTQY
- TRBJ1-1 TRBV7-2 many 12 ASSLGSPNTEAF
- TRBJ1-5 TRBV10-3 many 12 AISGVQGGQPQH
- TRBJ1-1 TRBV20-1 many 11 SALDLLNTEAF
- TRBJ1-1 TRBV30 many 11 AWIYWGGTEAF
- TRBJ2-2 TRBV2 few 13 ACRGMSANTGELF
- TRBJ1-2 TRBV6-5 many 12 ASSYLRKNYGYT
TRBD1 TRBJ2-2 TRBV19 many 15 ASTTRTGGGRTGELF
- TRBJ2-7 TRBV7-8 - 11 ASSWGSWYEQY
- TRBJ2-1 TRBV27 many 14 ASTGVDVGGLGEQF
TRBD2 TRBJ2-1 TRBV2 many 13 ASLNPGGIFHEQF
TRBD2 TRBJ2-1 TRBV18 many 12 ASSGGGRGNEQF
TRBD1 TRBJ2-1 TRBV6-1 many 13 ASTLGTVNYNEQF
- TRBJ2-6 TRBV6-1 many 15 ASSGVGDNSGANVLT
- TRBJ2-3 TRBV2 - 12 AGSRAPDRDTQY
TRBD1 TRBJ2-3 TRBV6-1 many 13 ASSGGQGVWDTQY
TRBD2 TRBJ2-3 TRBV27 many 12 ASSSLAGAPSQY
- TRBJ1-4 TRBV12-3/TRBV12-4 many 10 ASSFGGEKLF
- TRBJ2-2 TRBV9 many 14 ASSVMGTVFTGELF
- TRBJ2-7 TRBV20-1 many 12 SAPEPTHFYEQY
TRBD2 TRBJ2-7 TRBV27 many 16 ASSQIGLVHLYNYEQY
- TRBJ2-7 TRBV20-1 many 10 SALSLLKQQY
- TRBJ2-2 TRBV12-3/TRBV12-4 many 13 ASRGPGSETGELF
- TRBJ2-6 TRBV5-1 many 12 ASSLSGGANVLT
- TRBJ1-6 TRBV5-4 many 12 ASSPYSGDSPLH
TRBD2 TRBJ2-1 TRBV6-1 few 13 ASSRLAGAHNEQF
- TRBJ1-4 TRBV20-1 many 13 SARDWLRGSEKLF
- TRBJ2-7 TRBV9 - 12 ASSVAAWIHEQS
TRBD1 TRBJ1-2 TRBV19 many 12 ASTSGEGAGGYT